The 10 T cell receptor beta chains given below trace back to one sample, sequenced in a study of beta chain features in type 1 diabetes. The sequenced template was cDNA made from the entire isolated RNA. The assay was immunoSEQ multiplex PCR, and TCRdb's table has in-frame clones only and misses some. The data contain about 260,000 clones, around 68% of them singletons. Sequencing input: naive CD4+ T cells from blood. All receptors come from a man aged 25 to 40 in good health.

The CDR3 is CAISESGGTNTGELFF. DNA for the CDR3: TGTGCCATCAGTGAGTCAGGCGGAACGAACACCGGGGAGCTGTTTTTT. The chain recombines TRBV10-3 with TRBJ2-2, with D uncertain. Germline assignment: CDR1 ENHRY and CDR2 SYGVKD. V gave up 0 bases and J gave up 0 bases, with 8 bases separating them. This CDR3 contains 16 residues.

The chain is built from TRBV11-2 and TRBJ2-5, with 13 bases lining up with TRBD2. In germline, CDR1 is SGHAT, CDR2 FQNNGV. The CDR3 consists of 16 residues. With 5 bases clipped from V and 5 bases from J, the junction kept 8 bases outside the gene matches. CDR3 in amino acids: CASSPGTSGAGETQYF. In DNA, the CDR3 is TGTGCCAGCAGCCCCGGGACTAGCGGGGCGGGGGAGACCCAGTACTTC.

V usage is TRBV5-4 and J usage is TRBJ1-2; D remains ambiguous. The germline V and J ends were trimmed by 4 bases and 4 bases, with 14 bases remaining between them. The CDR3 runs 14 residues. CDR1 is SGHNT and CDR2 is YYREEE in the germline V gene (reference sequence). CDR3 sequence: CASSMDGILYGYTF. CDR3 nucleotides: TGTGCCAGCAGCATGGACGGAATCCTCTATGGCTACACCTTC.

The chain combines TRBV30 with TRBJ2-1, with D tentatively TRBD1 or TRBD2 (5 bases each). Germline-derived CDR1 and CDR2 are GTSNPN and SVGIG (reference sequence). CDR3 size: 15 residues. V lost 4 bases and J 4 bases, leaving 17 bases between the germline ends. CDR3 protein: CAWIIRDAAYNEQFF. The DNA for the CDR3 is TGTGCCTGGATTATCAGGGACGCGGCTTACAATGAGCAGTTCTTC. The whole variable domain, filled in from reference TRBV30 and TRBJ2-1, reads SQTIHQWPATLVQPVGSPLSLECTVEGTSNPNLYWYRQAAGRGLQLLFYSVGIGQISSEVPQNLSASRPQDRQFILSSKKLLLSDSGFYLCAWIIRDAAYNEQFFGPGTRLTVL.

The rearrangement uses TRBV11-2 and TRBJ2-5, with 12 bases lining up with TRBD2. Germline lookup yields CDR1 SGHAT and CDR2 FQNNGV. The CDR3 is 17 amino acids. V was pared by 0 bases and J by 4 bases, with 6 bases of the junction left unmatched. The CDR3 protein is CASSLDLAGGVVETQYF. The DNA of the CDR3 is TGTGCCAGCAGCTTAGATCTAGCGGGAGGGGTAGTAGAGACCCAGTACTTC.

J is TRBJ1-2 and V is TRBV15, with D uncertain. Germline V gene sequence: CDR1 LNHNV, CDR2 YYDKDF (reference sequence). The V and J ends lost 0 bases and 13 bases respectively, with 12 bases between them. The CDR3 totals 12 residues. DNA of the CDR3: TGTGCCACCAGCAGAGATGTCGGCCCGGCCACCTTC. Translated: CATSRDVGPATF.

The V call is TRBV28, the J call TRBJ2-7; 10 positions match TRBD2. V was pared by 2 bases and J by 3 bases, with 1 base of the junction left unmatched. The CDR3 has 14 amino acids. Germline V gene lookup returns CDR1 MDHEN and CDR2 SYDVKM. The CDR3 loop reads CASSLASGSYEQYF. The CDR3, as DNA: TGTGCCAGCAGTTTAGCTAGCGGGAGCTACGAGCAGTACTTC.

This clone was detected a few times. The rearrangement links TRBV7-2 to TRBJ2-1, with D uncertain. Looked up from germline, CDR1 is SGHTA and CDR2 is FQGNSA. V was pared by 1 base and J by 1 base, with 8 bases between. This CDR3 contains 15 residues. The CDR3 sequence is CASSLDWDSYNEQFF. The CDR3 DNA follows: TGTGCCAGCAGCTTAGATTGGGATTCCTACAATGAGCAGTTCTTC. Full variable domain (missing parts from reference TRBV7-2 and TRBJ2-1): GAGVSQSPSNKVTEKGKDVELRCDPISGHTALYWYRQSLGQGLEFLIYFQGNSAPDKSGLPSDRFSAERTGGSVSTLTIQRTQQEDSAVYLCASSLDWDSYNEQFFGPGTRLTVL.

The chain has TRBV9 and TRBJ2-3; TRBD1 aligns across 9 bases. Trimming took 4 bases from V and 3 from J; bases not matched to a gene: 3. Germline lookup yields CDR1 SGDLS and CDR2 YYNGEE. This CDR3 comprises 14 residues. CDR3: CASSPGTGTDTQYF. The DNA of the CDR3 is TGTGCCAGCAGCCCTGGGACAGGGACAGATACGCAGTATTTT.

This clone was recorded a few times. The chain employs TRBV29-1 and TRBJ2-5; D gene uncertain. V gave up 3 bases and J gave up 4 bases, with 9 bases separating them. The CDR3 length is 12 residues. CDR1 is SQVTM, CDR2 ANQGSEA, per germline. The DNA of the CDR3 is TGCAGCGTTGAGGTCATTTCAGAGACCCAGTACTTC. Amino acids: CSVEVISETQYF.